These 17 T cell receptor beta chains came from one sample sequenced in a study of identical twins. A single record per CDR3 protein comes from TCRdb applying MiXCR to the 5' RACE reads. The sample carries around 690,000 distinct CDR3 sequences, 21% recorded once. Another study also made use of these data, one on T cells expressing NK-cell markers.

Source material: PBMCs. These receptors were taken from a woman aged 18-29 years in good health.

The CDR3 reads CASGSGILAGGWSDTQYF. In nucleotides, the CDR3 is TGTGCTAGTGGTTCGGGTATACTAGCGGGGGGATGGTCAGATACGCAGTATTTT. The V call is TRBV12-5, the J call TRBJ2-3; 12 positions match TRBD2. This CDR3 has 18 residues. J gave up 4 bases and V 4 bases, and 12 bases lay outside the gene matches. Germline loops: CDR1 LGHNT, CDR2 FRNRAP.

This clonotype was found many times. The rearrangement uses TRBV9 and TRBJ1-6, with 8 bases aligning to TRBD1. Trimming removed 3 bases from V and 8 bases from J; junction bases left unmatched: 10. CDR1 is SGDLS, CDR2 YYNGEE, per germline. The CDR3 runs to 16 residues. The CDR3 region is CASSAPSGTGYSPLHF. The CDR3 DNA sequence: TGTGCCAGCAGCGCCCCGTCCGGGACAGGTTATTCACCCCTCCACTTT.

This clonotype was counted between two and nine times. The CDR3 bases are TGTGCCACCAGTGATACCAGGACTGGGGCCAACGTCCTGACTTTC. Protein product: CATSDTRTGANVLTF. The chain carries TRBV24-1 and TRBJ2-6, with unresolved D. Deletions cut 3 bases from V and 2 bases from J, with 7 bases between. This CDR3 has 15 amino acids. The V gene's germline CDR1 is KGHDR and CDR2 SFDVKD.

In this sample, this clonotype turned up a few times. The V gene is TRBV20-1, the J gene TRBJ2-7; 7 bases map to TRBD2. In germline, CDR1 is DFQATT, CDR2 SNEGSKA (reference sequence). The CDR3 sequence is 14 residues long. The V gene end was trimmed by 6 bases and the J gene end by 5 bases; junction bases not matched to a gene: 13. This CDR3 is CSAPPGGSRDEQYF. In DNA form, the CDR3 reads TGCAGTGCCCCTCCTGGCGGGAGCAGGGACGAGCAGTACTTC.

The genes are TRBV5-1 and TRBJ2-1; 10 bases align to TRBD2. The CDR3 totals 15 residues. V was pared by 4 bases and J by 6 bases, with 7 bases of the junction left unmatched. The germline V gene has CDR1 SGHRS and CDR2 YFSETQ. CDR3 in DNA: TGCGCCAGCAGCCCCGGGACTAGCGTCTTCAATGAGCAGTTCTTC. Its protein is CASSPGTSVFNEQFF.

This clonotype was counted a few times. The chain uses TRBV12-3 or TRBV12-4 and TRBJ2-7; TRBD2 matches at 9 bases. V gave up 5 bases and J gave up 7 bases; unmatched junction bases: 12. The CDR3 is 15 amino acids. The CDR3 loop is CASSGTSRNSREQYF. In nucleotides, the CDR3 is TGTGCCAGCAGTGGGACTAGCCGAAACTCGAGGGAGCAGTACTTC.

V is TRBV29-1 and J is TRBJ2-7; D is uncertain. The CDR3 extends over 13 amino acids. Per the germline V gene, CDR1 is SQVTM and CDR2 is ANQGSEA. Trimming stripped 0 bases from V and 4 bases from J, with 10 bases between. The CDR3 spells CSVEDQQKYEQYF. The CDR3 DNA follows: TGCAGCGTTGAAGATCAACAGAAATACGAGCAGTACTTC.

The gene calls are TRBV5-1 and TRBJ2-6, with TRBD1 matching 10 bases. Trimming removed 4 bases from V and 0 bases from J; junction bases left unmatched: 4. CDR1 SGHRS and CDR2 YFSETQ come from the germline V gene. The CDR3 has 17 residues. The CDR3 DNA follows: TGCGCCAGCAGCCACGGGACAGGGGCCTCTGGGGCCAACGTCCTGACTTTC. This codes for CASSHGTGASGANVLTF.

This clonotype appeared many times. CDR3 DNA sequence: TGTGCCAGTAGCTTCAAGAGCTCCTACGAGCAGTACTTC. Amino acids: CASSFKSSYEQYF. The rearrangement links TRBV19 to TRBJ2-7; the D is unclear. Germline loops: CDR1 LNHDA, CDR2 SQIVND (reference sequence). The CDR3 loop spans 13 amino acids. Trimming left V 6 bases short and J 0 bases short, with 9 bases between.

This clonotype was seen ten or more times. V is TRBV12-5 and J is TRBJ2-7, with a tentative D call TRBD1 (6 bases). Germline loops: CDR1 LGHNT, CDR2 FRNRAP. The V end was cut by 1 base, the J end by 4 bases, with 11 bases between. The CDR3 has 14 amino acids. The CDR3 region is CASGLGQGPYEQYF. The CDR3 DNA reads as TGTGCTAGTGGTTTGGGTCAGGGGCCATACGAGCAGTACTTC.

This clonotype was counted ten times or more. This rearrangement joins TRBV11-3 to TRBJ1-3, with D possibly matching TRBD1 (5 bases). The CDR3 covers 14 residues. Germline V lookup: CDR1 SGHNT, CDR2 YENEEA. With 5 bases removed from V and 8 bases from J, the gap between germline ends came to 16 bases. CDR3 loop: CASSRLSWGDTIYF. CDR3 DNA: TGTGCCAGCAGCCGCCTTTCGTGGGGGGACACCATATATTTT.

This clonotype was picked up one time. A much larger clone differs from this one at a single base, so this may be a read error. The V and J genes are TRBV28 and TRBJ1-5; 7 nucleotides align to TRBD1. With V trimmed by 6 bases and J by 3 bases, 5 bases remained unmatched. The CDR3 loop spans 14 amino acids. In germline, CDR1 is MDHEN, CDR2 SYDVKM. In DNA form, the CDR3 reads TGTGCCAGCAGAAGGACAGGCCCCAATCAGCCCCAGCATTTT. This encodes CASRRTGPNQPQHF.

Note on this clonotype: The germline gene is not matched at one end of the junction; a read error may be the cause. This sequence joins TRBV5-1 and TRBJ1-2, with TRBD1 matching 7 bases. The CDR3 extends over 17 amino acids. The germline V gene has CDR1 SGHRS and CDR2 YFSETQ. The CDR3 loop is CASRLGTAKAQRDGYTF. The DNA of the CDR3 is TGCGCCAGCAGGTTGGGGACAGCCAAGGCCCAAAGAGATGGCTACACCTTC. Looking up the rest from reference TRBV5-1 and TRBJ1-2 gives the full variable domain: KAGVTQTPRYLIKTRGQQVTLSCSPISGHRSVSWYQQTPGQGLQFLFEYFSETQRNKGNFPGRFSGRQFSNSRSEMNVSTLELGDSALYLCASRLGTAKAQRDGYTFGSGTRLTVV.

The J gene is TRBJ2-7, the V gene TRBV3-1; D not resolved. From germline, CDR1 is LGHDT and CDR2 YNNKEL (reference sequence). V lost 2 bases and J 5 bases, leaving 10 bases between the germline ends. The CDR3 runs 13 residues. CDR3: CASSQSSADEQYF. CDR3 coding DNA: TGTGCCAGCAGCCAATCCTCGGCGGACGAGCAGTACTTC.

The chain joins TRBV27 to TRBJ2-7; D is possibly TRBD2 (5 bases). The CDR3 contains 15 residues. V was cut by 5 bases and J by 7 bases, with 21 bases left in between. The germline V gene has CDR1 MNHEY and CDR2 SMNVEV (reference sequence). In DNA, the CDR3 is TGTGCCAGCAGTAGGATCCTTGGCGGTCCGGGGGAGCAGTACTTC. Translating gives CASSRILGGPGEQYF.

CDR3 coding DNA: TGTGCCAGCAGCCGTACGGGAGGCGTGCATGAGCAGTTCTTC. The encoded protein is CASSRTGGVHEQFF. The chain employs TRBV7-9 and TRBJ2-1; 7 bases line up with TRBD2. The V segment lost 5 bases and the J segment 8 bases; nucleotides outside the gene matches: 9. This CDR3 has 14 residues. In germline, CDR1 is SEHNR, CDR2 FQNEAQ (reference sequence).

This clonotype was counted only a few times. The CDR3 here is CASSLSPSGTDTQYF. CDR3 coding DNA: TGCGCCAGCAGCTTGTCGCCTAGCGGCACAGATACGCAGTATTTT. The chain joins TRBV5-1 to TRBJ2-3, with D perhaps TRBD2 (6 bases). CDR1 and CDR2 from the germline V gene are SGHRS and YFSETQ. The CDR3 contains 15 residues. Trimming shortened V by 1 base and J by 1 base, and 10 bases separated the two germline ends.